Listed here are 23 T cell receptor beta chains from one sample, sequenced in a study of technical replicates of blood from a handful of donors. Here immunoSEQ multiplex PCR was the method, and the copy in TCRdb shows in-frame clones only, minus some. The table lists under 90,000 clones, about 95% of them singletons. Sequenced: T cells isolated from PBMCs. Receptors originate from a human donor in good health.

The gene calls are TRBV7-9 and TRBJ1-2; 7 bases line up with TRBD1. Trimming took 6 bases from V and 5 from J; bases not matched to a gene: 9. The CDR3 runs 14 residues. Germline lookup yields CDR1 SEHNR and CDR2 FQNEAQ (reference sequence). CDR3 in DNA: TGTGCCAGCAGTTCCGACAGGGCGGGATATGGCTACACCTTC. Amino acid sequence: CASSSDRAGYGYTF.

The chain uses TRBV13 and TRBJ2-1; possible D gene TRBD2, 7 bases. This CDR3 is built from 17 residues. In germline, CDR1 is PRHDT, CDR2 FYEKMQ (reference sequence). V gave up 5 bases and J gave up 1 base, with 18 bases separating them. The chain's CDR3 is CASSPGGGGPSYNEQFF. In DNA form, the CDR3 reads TGTGCCAGCAGCCCAGGCGGCGGGGGCCCTTCCTACAATGAGCAGTTCTTC.

V usage is TRBV7-2 and J usage is TRBJ2-3; TRBD2 matches 11 bases. The V gene's germline CDR1 is SGHTA and CDR2 FQGNSA. This CDR3 comprises 15 residues. The V gene end was trimmed by 5 bases and the J gene end by 7 bases; junction bases not matched to a gene: 8. The CDR3 region is CASSPGTSGPHTQYF. The CDR3 DNA follows: TGTGCCAGCAGCCCCGGGACTAGCGGCCCGCATACGCAGTATTTT.

The V gene is TRBV5-4, the J gene TRBJ2-2, with D perhaps matching TRBD1 (5 bases). This CDR3 contains 17 residues. Germline V gives CDR1 SGHNT, CDR2 YYREEE (reference sequence). The V gene lost 1 base and the J gene lost 4 bases, with 17 bases spanning the gap. CDR3 amino acids: CASSLSGWARSTGELFF. Here the CDR3 DNA reads TGTGCCAGCAGCTTGTCAGGGTGGGCCCGGAGCACCGGGGAGCTGTTTTTT.

The V and J genes are TRBV29-1 and TRBJ2-7; D uncertain. The CDR3 length is 12 residues. The germline V and J ends were trimmed by 1 base and 7 bases, with 11 bases remaining between them. CDR1 SQVTM and CDR2 ANQGSEA come from the germline V gene. The CDR3: CSVEGPSGEQYF. For the CDR3, the DNA is TGCAGCGTTGAAGGCCCTTCCGGGGAGCAGTACTTC.

The V gene is TRBV5-1, the J gene TRBJ2-5; no reliable D call. The CDR3 spans 13 residues. Trimming took off 3 bases at V and 5 bases at J, with 11 bases between the two ends. CDR1 SGHRS and CDR2 YFSETQ come from the germline V gene. The CDR3, as DNA: TGCGCCAGCAGCTACGGTAAAATGGAGACCCAGTACTTC. Encoded protein: CASSYGKMETQYF. The whole variable domain, filled in from reference TRBV5-1 and TRBJ2-5, reads KAGVTQTPRYLIKTRGQQVTLSCSPISGHRSVSWYQQTPGQGLQFLFEYFSETQRNKGNFPGRFSGRQFSNSRSEMNVSTLELGDSALYLCASSYGKMETQYFGPGTRLLVL.

This chain uses TRBV6-1 with TRBJ1-2; the match to TRBD1 covers 11 bases. Unmatched junction bases numbered 5, after V lost 3 bases and J lost 5 bases. The germline gives CDR1 MNHNS, CDR2 SASEGT. The CDR3 extends over 15 amino acids. The CDR3 loop is CASSDWTGGLYGYTF. The CDR3 DNA is TGTGCCAGCAGTGATTGGACAGGGGGCCTTTATGGCTACACCTTC.

This chain connects TRBV6-5 to TRBJ1-6; possible D gene TRBD1, 6 bases. CDR1 MNHEY and CDR2 SVGAGI come from the germline V gene. The CDR3 length is 16 residues. V lost 0 bases and J lost 10, with 16 bases in between. The CDR3 nucleotides read TGTGCCAGCAGTTACTCGTTAGGGGGTAGAGGATCACCCCTCCACTTT. Its protein is CASSYSLGGRGSPLHF.

The chain has TRBV6-5 and TRBJ1-5; D is unresolved. V lost 0 bases and J 2 bases, leaving 8 bases between the germline ends. This CDR3 is 15 amino acids long. Looked up from germline, CDR1 is MNHEY and CDR2 is SVGAGI. The CDR3 spells CASSYSRSGNQPQHF. Here the CDR3 DNA reads TGTGCCAGCAGTTACTCCAGGTCGGGCAATCAGCCCCAGCATTTT.

The rearrangement uses TRBV30 and TRBJ1-2; no reliable D call. Germline-derived CDR1 and CDR2 are GTSNPN and SVGIG (reference sequence). The germline V and J ends were trimmed by 1 base and 0 bases, with 9 bases remaining between them. The CDR3 runs to 14 residues. In nucleotides, the CDR3 is TGTGCCTGGAGTGGGCGGGGAACTAACTATGGCTACACCTTC. Amino acids: CAWSGRGTNYGYTF.

The chain links TRBV10-1 to TRBJ2-7; D might be TRBD1 (6 bases). Trimming pared 4 bases from V and 4 bases from J, leaving 8 bases between. The CDR3 totals 12 residues. Germline V gene lookup returns CDR1 WNHNN and CDR2 SYGVQD (reference sequence). The CDR3 sequence: CASSGGGYEQYF. DNA of the CDR3: TGCGCCAGCAGTGGAGGGGGTTACGAGCAGTACTTC.

This chain uses TRBV19 with TRBJ1-5, with D unclear. V was pared by 5 bases and J by 6 bases, with 11 bases between. The CDR3 is 13 amino acids. The germline gives CDR1 LNHDA, CDR2 SQIVND (reference sequence). CDR3 nucleotides: TGTGCCAGTAGTCAAGGACTCAGTCAGCCCCAGCATTTT. Translated: CASSQGLSQPQHF.

V is TRBV5-4 and J is TRBJ1-1, with a weak D call TRBD1 (6 bases). V was shortened by 4 bases and J by 1 base, with 20 bases between the two germline ends. Looked up from germline, CDR1 is SGHNT and CDR2 is YYREEE (reference sequence). This CDR3 spans 17 amino acids. The CDR3: CASSENFDRFSNTEAFF. As DNA, the CDR3 is TGTGCCAGCAGCGAGAACTTCGACAGGTTTTCGAACACTGAAGCTTTCTTT. Based on the CDR3 plus reference TRBV5-4 and TRBJ1-1, the full variable domain is ETGVTQSPTHLIKTRGQQVTLRCSSQSGHNTVSWYQQALGQGPQFIFQYYREEENGRGNFPPRFSGLQFPNYSSELNVNALELDDSALYLCASSENFDRFSNTEAFFGQGTRLTVV.

The genes are TRBV29-1 and TRBJ1-1; 7 bases are shared with TRBD1. The germline V gene encodes CDR1 SQVTM and CDR2 ANQGSEA. This CDR3 comprises 11 residues. The J segment lost 6 bases and the V segment lost 7 bases, leaving 5 bases of the junction unmatched. CDR3 protein: CSARQGSEAFF. The CDR3 nucleotides read TGCAGCGCACGACAGGGCTCTGAAGCTTTCTTT.

This chain connects TRBV11-2 to TRBJ2-2; weak D call: TRBD2 (5 bases). Germline V gene data show CDR1 as SGHAT and CDR2 as FQNNGV. The CDR3 has 15 residues. Trimming cost V 6 bases and J 6 bases, with 17 bases left between them. CDR3 nucleotide sequence: TGTGCCAGCAGATCTATTCGAGGGTATGCCGGGGAGCTGTTTTTT. Translation: CASRSIRGYAGELFF.

The chain has TRBV2 and TRBJ2-1; 13 bases map to TRBD2. Germline assignment: CDR1 SNHLY and CDR2 FYNNEI. The V and J ends lost 5 bases and 8 bases, in that order; junction bases with no gene match: 6. CDR3 size: 15 residues. The CDR3 here is CASSPRTSGGDEQFF. The DNA for the CDR3 is TGTGCCAGCAGTCCACGTACTAGCGGGGGGGATGAGCAGTTCTTC.

The chain employs TRBV11-2 and TRBJ2-1, with D hard to call. CDR1 is SGHAT, CDR2 FQNNGV, per germline. V was trimmed by 2 bases and J by 7 bases, leaving 6 bases between them. The CDR3 spans 12 residues. The CDR3 coding sequence is TGTGCCAGCAGCTTAAGCGCAAATGAGCAGTTCTTC. Translating gives CASSLSANEQFF.

The rearrangement joins TRBV19 to TRBJ2-1, with D hard to call. Germline CDR1 reads LNHDA; CDR2 reads SQIVND (reference sequence). CDR3 size: 11 residues. Trimming took 8 bases from V and 4 from J, leaving 6 bases between them. The CDR3 region has the DNA TGTGCCAGTTCTAGATACAATGAGCAGTTCTTC. Translating gives CASSRYNEQFF.

V and J are TRBV4-1 and TRBJ2-1; TRBD1 aligns across 9 bases. The CDR3 has 17 amino acids. The germline V gene encodes CDR1 MGHRA and CDR2 YSYEKL. Trimming at V came to 2 bases and at J to 5 bases, leaving 10 bases not matched to a gene. CDR3 in DNA: TGCGCCAGCAGCCAAAATAGCAGACAGGGGGGCCACAATGAGCAGTTCTTC. Translated: CASSQNSRQGGHNEQFF.

The CDR3 DNA follows: TGTGCCATCAGTGAGTCCCCACAGGGTCTAGTCAAAAACATTCAGTACTTC. Translating gives CAISESPQGLVKNIQYF. J is TRBJ2-4 and V is TRBV10-3; TRBD1 might be the D (6 bases). With 0 bases removed from V and 3 bases from J, the gap between germline ends came to 15 bases. The CDR3 extends over 17 amino acids. Germline V gives CDR1 ENHRY, CDR2 SYGVKD.

The chain carries TRBV9 and TRBJ2-2; weak D call: TRBD1 (5 bases). Germline V lookup: CDR1 SGDLS, CDR2 YYNGEE. The V end was cut by 2 bases, the J end by 6 bases, with 17 bases between. This CDR3 comprises 16 residues. CDR3 loop: CASSVGRAIVAGELFF. The CDR3, as DNA: TGTGCCAGCAGCGTTGGCAGGGCGATCGTTGCCGGGGAGCTGTTTTTT.

The count of this clone is one. J is TRBJ2-3 and V is TRBV6-1; 9 bases fit TRBD1. J was trimmed by 4 bases and V by 1 base; bases with no gene match: 0. There are 14 residues in the CDR3. Per germline, CDR1 MNHNS and CDR2 SASEGT. The CDR3 spells CASSEGDRADTQYF. CDR3 nucleotide sequence: TGTGCCAGCAGTGAAGGGGACAGGGCAGATACGCAGTATTTT.

The gene calls are TRBV5-3 and TRBJ1-1; D is ambiguous. TRBV5-3 is given ORF status, its function remaining uncertain. This CDR3 contains 15 residues. Trimming removed 1 base from V and 2 bases from J, with 12 bases in between. CDR3 residues: CARSLNSLLNTEAFF. The CDR3 region has the DNA TGTGCCAGAAGCTTGAATAGTTTACTAAACACTGAAGCTTTCTTT.